Shown below are 17 T cell receptor beta chains from a single sample sequenced in a study of blood T cell repertoires in COVID-19. Generated by immunoSEQ multiplex PCR, the TCRdb table keeps only in-frame clones and is missing some. Of a few hundred thousand clones listed, 84% are singletons. The sequencing sample was made of peripheral blood. Every receptor here comes from a woman between 40 and 50 years old who had recovered from COVID-19.

This clone was counted a few times. This chain joins TRBV6-6 and TRBJ1-2; the D gene is possibly TRBD1 (6 bases). Trimming took off 5 bases at V and 4 bases at J, with 17 bases between the two ends. Germline CDR1 and CDR2: MNHNY and SVGAGI (reference sequence). The CDR3 is 15 amino acids. The CDR3 DNA follows: TGTGCCAGCAGTCCTAGGACAGCGAGACCCTATGGCTACACCTTC. Translating gives CASSPRTARPYGYTF.

This clone was observed a few times. The V call is TRBV20-1, the J call TRBJ1-1; D unclear. The germline gives CDR1 DFQATT, CDR2 SNEGSKA (reference sequence). V was pared by 5 bases and J by 6 bases, with 7 bases between. The CDR3 is 10 residues long. Here the CDR3 reads CSAEGAEAFF. CDR3 coding DNA: TGCAGTGCTGAGGGCGCTGAAGCTTTCTTT.

A single count supports this clone. The chain employs TRBV28 and TRBJ2-3; TRBD1 agrees at 10 bases. The CDR3 runs 18 residues. Germline V gives CDR1 MDHEN, CDR2 SYDVKM. V lost 5 bases, J lost 4 bases, and 15 bases stayed unmatched. In DNA, the CDR3 is TGTGCCAGCAGTGATAAACCGCGACAGGGGGCCCTGGCAGATACGCAGTATTTT. Its protein product is CASSDKPRQGALADTQYF.

The chain has TRBV21-1 and TRBJ2-7; the table's D call, TRBD2, has no DNA check behind it. TRBV21-1 counts as a pseudogene. The CDR3 sequence is 16 residues long. In DNA form, the CDR3 reads TGTGCCAGCAGCAATTCTAGCGGGGGAAGCTCCTACGAGCAGTACTTC. Translation: CASSNSSGGSSYEQYF.

The chain combines TRBV28 with TRBJ1-2; 7 nucleotides agree with TRBD1. J was trimmed by 2 bases and V by 3 bases; bases with no gene match: 3. The V gene's germline CDR1 is MDHEN and CDR2 SYDVKM. This CDR3 comprises 14 residues. The CDR3 nucleotides read TGTGCCAGCAGTTTGGGGGACAGAAACTATGGCTACACCTTC. It translates to CASSLGDRNYGYTF.

The chain employs TRBV15 and TRBJ1-1; tentatively, D is TRBD1 (5 bases). Germline-derived CDR1 and CDR2 are LNHNV and YYDKDF (reference sequence). The CDR3 length is 15 residues. The V end was cut by 3 bases, the J end by 5 bases, with 16 bases between. CDR3 sequence reads: CATSRDRGAGTEAFF. CDR3 sequence (DNA): TGTGCCACCAGCAGGGACCGTGGGGCCGGAACTGAAGCTTTCTTT.

The CDR3 reads CASSPPSGGASYEQYF. DNA for the CDR3: TGTGCCAGCTCACCACCTAGCGGGGGGGCGTCCTACGAGCAGTACTTC. This chain joins TRBV18 and TRBJ2-7; 11 nucleotides line up with TRBD2. This CDR3 contains 16 residues. Germline V lookup: CDR1 KGHSH, CDR2 LQKENI. Losses at the gene ends were 0 bases for V and 1 base for J; bases not matched to a gene: 2.

This sequence joins TRBV7-7 and TRBJ1-3, with D perhaps matching TRBD1 (6 bases). V gave up 5 bases and J gave up 0 bases, with 14 bases separating them. Germline CDR1 SSHAT, CDR2 FNYEAQ (reference sequence). CDR3 length: 16 amino acids. The CDR3: CASSPGHSISGNTIYF. DNA for the CDR3: TGTGCCAGCAGCCCGGGACACTCTATCTCTGGAAACACCATATATTTT.

This chain's CDR3 is CASSIRDRSYEQYF. The DNA of the CDR3 is TGTGCCAGCAGTATCCGGGACAGATCCTACGAGCAGTACTTC. The J gene is TRBJ2-7, the V gene TRBV28, with 7 bases identical to TRBD1. This CDR3 spans 14 amino acids. V shed 5 bases, J shed 1 base, and the junction held 5 bases outside the gene matches. CDR1 and CDR2 from the germline V gene are MDHEN and SYDVKM.

The rearrangement uses TRBV2 and TRBJ1-1; a weak D match, TRBD1 (6 bases). Germline V CDR1 and CDR2: SNHLY, FYNNEI. Trimming left V 7 bases short and J 5 bases short, with 17 bases between. This CDR3 is built from 14 residues. The CDR3 region has the DNA TGTGCCAGCAATCCCGGGACATTTTATACTGAAGCTTTCTTT. Translation: CASNPGTFYTEAFF.

The chain links TRBV3-1 (or the pseudogene TRBV3-2) to TRBJ2-7; TRBD2 is a possible D gene (6 bases). The CDR3 is 15 amino acids. Germline CDR1 LGHDT, CDR2 YNNKEL (reference sequence). V lost 0 bases to trimming and J lost 3 bases, with 12 bases between them. CDR3 nucleotides: TGTGCCAGCAGCCAAGATGGCCTCGGGAGCTACGAGCAGTACTTC. Amino acids: CASSQDGLGSYEQYF.

V and J are TRBV5-1 and TRBJ2-1; D gene ambiguous. Germline V gene data show CDR1 as SGHRS and CDR2 as YFSETQ. The V and J ends lost 0 bases and 5 bases respectively, with 9 bases between them. This CDR3 has 14 amino acids. In DNA, the CDR3 is TGCGCCAGCAGCTTGGAGAACTCTGACAATGAGCAGTTCTTC. Amino acids: CASSLENSDNEQFF.

CDR3 in DNA: TGTGCCAGCAGTACCTCCCTAGGGACAGGGATAAGGTACGAGCAGTACTTC. As protein: CASSTSLGTGIRYEQYF. The chain has TRBV28 and TRBJ2-7, with 9 positions matching TRBD1. Looked up from germline, CDR1 is MDHEN and CDR2 is SYDVKM. The V gene end was trimmed by 5 bases and the J gene end by 4 bases; junction bases not matched to a gene: 15. The CDR3 runs to 17 residues.

J is TRBJ2-2 and V is TRBV29-1; D might be TRBD2 (5 bases). The CDR3 is 13 amino acids. Germline-derived CDR1 and CDR2 are SQVTM and ANQGSEA. V shed 4 bases and J shed 9 bases, with 15 bases lying between them. The CDR3 bases are TGCAGCGTTGTTTATGTAGGAGGCCGGGAGCTGTTTTTT. Translating it yields CSVVYVGGRELFF.

This clone showed up just a few times. The chain uses TRBV5-1 and TRBJ2-1, with 7 bases lining up with TRBD2. Germline loops: CDR1 SGHRS, CDR2 YFSETQ. J gave up 0 bases and V 4 bases, and 1 base lay outside the gene matches. The CDR3 runs 14 residues. CDR3 DNA sequence: TGCGCCAGCAGCGGGGGGGACTCCTACAATGAGCAGTTCTTC. Amino acid sequence: CASSGGDSYNEQFF.

V gene TRBV5-1 combines with J gene TRBJ1-6, with TRBD1 identical over 7 bases. This CDR3 contains 14 residues. Looked up from germline, CDR1 is SGHRS and CDR2 is YFSETQ. The V and J ends lost 2 bases and 8 bases, in that order; junction bases with no gene match: 4. DNA for the CDR3: TGCGCCAGCAGCTTACAGGGGATGGATTCACCCCTCCACTTT. The encoded protein is CASSLQGMDSPLHF.

This clone showed up just once. The V and J genes are TRBV6-1 and TRBJ2-6, with TRBD1 identical over 9 bases. Germline-derived CDR1 and CDR2 are MNHNS and SASEGT. The junction had 6 bases not matched to a gene; V was cut back by 3 bases and J by 0 bases. This CDR3 has 18 amino acids. Here the CDR3 reads CASSDQGQGRSGANVLTF. The CDR3 DNA reads as TGTGCCAGCAGTGATCAGGGACAGGGCCGCTCTGGGGCCAACGTCCTGACTTTC.